Listed here are 32 T cell receptor beta chains from one sample, sequenced in a study of PD-L1 blockade in urothelial cancer. Some clones are missing from TCRdb's copy, which holds only in-frame ones; the method was immunoSEQ multiplex PCR. There are tens of thousands of clones in the sample; around 74% occur only once, and 8.5% to 12% lies in the top ten. Time point noted: pretreatment peripheral blood. The sequences come from PBMCs, collected around atezolizumab (anti-PD-L1) treatment. These receptors all come from a man aged 65 to 85 with urothelial cancer.

This clone has a count of ten or more. This chain connects TRBV21-1 to TRBJ2-7; no DNA check was done on the table's D call, TRBD1. TRBV21-1 is shown as a pseudogene. CDR3 size: 14 residues. CDR3: CASSGRDNSYEQYF. The CDR3 bases are TGTGCCAGCAGCGGCCGGGACAACTCCTACGAGCAGTACTTC.

V and J are TRBV5-8 and TRBJ2-1, with TRBD2 matching 11 bases. CDR1 is SGHTS, CDR2 YDEGEE, per germline. The CDR3 runs 15 residues. V was clipped by 4 bases and J by 2 bases; unmatched bases: 2. CDR3 sequence: CASSILAGAYNEQFF. The CDR3 nucleotides read TGTGCCAGCAGCATACTAGCGGGAGCCTACAATGAGCAGTTCTTC.

The chain employs TRBV7-2 and TRBJ2-7, with TRBD2 matching 7 bases. Germline CDR1 is SGHTA and CDR2 is FQGNSA. V lost 1 base and J lost 0; bases outside the gene matches: 6. The CDR3 runs 16 residues. CDR3 protein: CASSLGPGLHSYEQYF. CDR3 DNA sequence: TGTGCCAGCAGCTTAGGACCGGGACTACACTCCTACGAGCAGTACTTC.

The chain combines TRBV2 with TRBJ2-1, with TRBD2 identical over 11 bases. This CDR3 has 14 amino acids. The V segment lost 5 bases and the J segment 12 bases; nucleotides outside the gene matches: 9. The V gene's germline CDR1 is SNHLY and CDR2 FYNNEI. Written as DNA, the CDR3 is TGTGCCAGCAGTCGGACTAGCGGGTCCCACGGGCAGTTCTTC. Translated, it gives CASSRTSGSHGQFF.

The chain uses TRBV14 and TRBJ2-4; D perhaps matches TRBD2 (5 bases). V dropped 4 bases and J dropped 0 bases, with 13 bases sitting between them. The germline gives CDR1 SGHDN, CDR2 FVKESK. The CDR3 extends over 16 amino acids. DNA of the CDR3: TGTGCCAGCAGCCCTTCCAGAGGGCGAGCCAAAAACATTCAGTACTTC. Its translation is CASSPSRGRAKNIQYF. The complete variable domain, with remaining parts taken from reference TRBV14 and TRBJ2-4, reads EAGVTQFPSHSVIEKGQTVTLRCDPISGHDNLYWYRRVMGKEIKFLLHFVKESKQDESGMPNNRFLAERTGGTYSTLKVQPAELEDSGVYFCASSPSRGRAKNIQYFGAGTRLSVL.

The chain joins TRBV28 to TRBJ2-7, with 8 positions matching TRBD2. This CDR3 is built from 14 residues. The V gene's germline CDR1 is MDHEN and CDR2 SYDVKM. V gave up 6 bases and J gave up 0 bases; unmatched junction bases: 4. CDR3 DNA sequence: TGTGCCAGCAGCCGAACTAGCGGCTCCTACGAGCAGTACTTC. Protein: CASSRTSGSYEQYF. Combining the CDR3 with reference TRBV28 and TRBJ2-7 gives the whole variable domain DVKVTQSSRYLVKRTGEKVFLECVQDMDHENMFWYRQDPGLGLRLIYFSYDVKMKEKGDIPEGYSVSREKKERFSLILESASTNQTSMYLCASSRTSGSYEQYFGPGTRLTVT.

J is TRBJ2-3 and V is TRBV7-3, with a weak D call TRBD2 (6 bases). The CDR3 loop spans 15 amino acids. CDR1 SGHTA and CDR2 FQGTGA come from the germline V gene. Deletions cut 5 bases from V and 6 bases from J, with 18 bases between. The CDR3 DNA sequence: TGTGCCAGCAGCCCAGACCCACTGGGGGGTGATACGCAGTATTTT. It codes for CASSPDPLGGDTQYF.

The CDR3 is CASSYLGGGNTDTQYF. Here the CDR3 DNA reads TGTGCCAGCAGTTATCTCGGCGGAGGAAACACAGATACGCAGTATTTT. J is TRBJ2-3 and V is TRBV6-5, with D tentatively TRBD2 (5 bases). The length of the CDR3 is 16 residues. The V gene lost 3 bases and the J gene lost 2 bases, with 15 bases spanning the gap. Per germline, CDR1 MNHEY and CDR2 SVGAGI.

J is TRBJ1-2 and V is TRBV5-1; D is ambiguous. V gave up 1 base and J gave up 2 bases, with 9 bases separating them. CDR1 is SGHRS and CDR2 is YFSETQ in the germline V gene. The CDR3 has 14 residues. The CDR3 DNA reads TGCGCCAGCAGCTTGAGCACAGCCAACTATGGCTACACCTTC. It specifies CASSLSTANYGYTF.

Comments on this clone: Its ends do not fully match the called genes, so a read error is possible. J is TRBJ2-1 and V is TRBV2; 8 positions agree with TRBD2. In germline, CDR1 is SNHLY, CDR2 FYNNEI. The CDR3 has 14 amino acids. CDR3 in amino acids: CASTGTRSSNEQFF. CDR3 DNA: TGTGCCAGTACCGGGACTAGATCCTCCAATGAGCAGTTCTTC.

The chain has TRBV28 and TRBJ1-1; 9 nucleotides line up with TRBD1. The CDR3 loop spans 15 amino acids. J was trimmed by 9 bases and V by 3 bases; bases with no gene match: 11. Germline assignment: CDR1 MDHEN and CDR2 SYDVKM. The CDR3 DNA reads as TGTGCCAGCAGTTTCCTAAACAGGGGGCGGAGGAAAGCTTTCTTT. Translating gives CASSFLNRGRRKAFF.

The gene calls are TRBV28 and TRBJ1-2; 7 bases are a match to TRBD1. J was trimmed by 8 bases and V by 7 bases; bases with no gene match: 13. The germline gives CDR1 MDHEN, CDR2 SYDVKM. The CDR3 runs to 14 residues. CDR3 DNA: TGTGCCAGCATGGTGACAGGGCTTGGGCAAGGCTACACCTTC. This gives the protein CASMVTGLGQGYTF.

V gene TRBV7-9 combines with J gene TRBJ2-7; possible D gene TRBD2, 5 bases. Trimming cost V 4 bases and J 2 bases, with 6 bases left between them. The length of the CDR3 is 12 residues. Germline V lookup: CDR1 SEHNR, CDR2 FQNEAQ (reference sequence). As DNA, the CDR3 is TGTGCCAGCAGCTCCGGGACCTACGAGCAGTACTTC. It codes for CASSSGTYEQYF.

This sequence joins TRBV28 and TRBJ2-2; D gene unclear. The V gene lost 4 bases and the J gene lost 3 bases, with 6 bases spanning the gap. Germline CDR1 and CDR2: MDHEN and SYDVKM. The CDR3 is 13 amino acids. The chain's CDR3 is CASSSGYTGELFF. Written as DNA, the CDR3 is TGTGCCAGCAGTTCAGGATACACCGGGGAGCTGTTTTTT.

This clone appeared many times. The chain uses TRBV2 and TRBJ1-4; D might be TRBD1 (5 bases). This CDR3 spans 15 amino acids. Germline V gives CDR1 SNHLY, CDR2 FYNNEI. The V gene lost 2 bases and the J gene lost 8 bases, with 15 bases spanning the gap. The DNA for the CDR3 is TGTGCCAGCAGTGAAAGTGCCAGGGAGGAGGAAAAACTGTTTTTT. It translates to CASSESAREEEKLFF.

The chain couples TRBV28 to TRBJ1-5; 7 bases are shared with TRBD1. Germline CDR1 and CDR2: MDHEN and SYDVKM. CDR3 length: 14 amino acids. The V gene end was trimmed by 6 bases and the J gene end by 0 bases; junction bases not matched to a gene: 2. CDR3: CASRRDSSNQPQHF. The DNA of the CDR3 is TGTGCCAGCAGACGGGACAGTAGCAATCAGCCCCAGCATTTT.

The chain uses TRBV5-8 and TRBJ2-4; D unresolved. V was trimmed by 4 bases and J by 4 bases, leaving 6 bases between them. The CDR3 is 12 residues long. CDR1 is SGHTS, CDR2 YDEGEE, per germline. For the CDR3, the DNA is TGTGCCAGCAGCCCCACAAAAAACATTCAGTACTTC. This gives the protein CASSPTKNIQYF.

The chain couples TRBV6-1 to TRBJ2-7; D perhaps matches TRBD1 (5 bases). CDR1 is MNHNS, CDR2 SASEGT, per germline. V was trimmed by 3 bases and J by 0 bases, leaving 9 bases between them. The CDR3 is made up of 14 amino acids. CDR3: CASSDRAGSYEQYF. CDR3 nucleotide sequence: TGTGCCAGCAGTGACAGGGCCGGCTCCTACGAGCAGTACTTC.

This chain joins TRBV2 and TRBJ2-7, with D maybe TRBD1 (7 bases). With 6 bases removed from V and 3 bases from J, the gap between germline ends came to 15 bases. The germline gives CDR1 SNHLY, CDR2 FYNNEI. CDR3 length: 14 amino acids. The chain's CDR3 is CASSPTRDSYEQYF. The CDR3 DNA sequence: TGTGCCAGCAGCCCTACGCGGGACAGCTACGAGCAGTACTTC.

The chain has TRBV9 and TRBJ2-3; 7 bases line up with TRBD2. The CDR3 covers 17 residues. V gave up 0 bases and J gave up 3 bases; unmatched junction bases: 10. The germline V gene encodes CDR1 SGDLS and CDR2 YYNGEE. Here the CDR3 reads CASSVEAGLGTTDTQYF. CDR3 DNA: TGTGCCAGCAGCGTAGAAGCGGGATTGGGGACGACAGATACGCAGTATTTT. Using reference TRBV9 and TRBJ2-3 for the parts outside the CDR3, the full variable domain is DSGVTQTPKHLITATGQRVTLRCSPRSGDLSVYWYQQSLDQGLQFLIQYYNGEERAKGNILERFSAQQFPDLHSELNLSSLELGDSALYFCASSVEAGLGTTDTQYFGPGTRLTVL.

This rearrangement joins TRBV27 to TRBJ2-1; 7 bases align to TRBD2. Per germline, CDR1 MNHEY and CDR2 SMNVEV (reference sequence). The J segment lost 2 bases and the V segment lost 6 bases, leaving 7 bases of the junction unmatched. This CDR3 spans 15 amino acids. CDR3 amino acids: CASSGGSSTYNEQFF. The CDR3 nucleotides are TGTGCCAGCAGCGGCGGGAGTAGCACCTACAATGAGCAGTTCTTC.

Of note for this clone: The same CDR3 can be traced to other DNA sequences in this sample. The chain carries TRBV5-1 and TRBJ2-2; 8 bases are shared with TRBD1. The CDR3 runs 15 residues. V shed 1 base, J shed 4 bases, and the junction held 3 bases outside the gene matches. Germline CDR1 and CDR2: SGHRS and YFSETQ. The CDR3 here is CASSLSGGGTGELFF. CDR3 bases: TGCGCCAGCAGCTTGTCAGGGGGCGGCACCGGGGAGCTGTTTTTT. Filled out from reference TRBV5-1 and TRBJ2-2, the complete variable domain reads KAGVTQTPRYLIKTRGQQVTLSCSPISGHRSVSWYQQTPGQGLQFLFEYFSETQRNKGNFPGRFSGRQFSNSRSEMNVSTLELGDSALYLCASSLSGGGTGELFFGEGSRLTVL.

The chain employs TRBV11-3 and TRBJ2-1; the D gene is possibly TRBD1 (5 bases). Per the germline V gene, CDR1 is SGHNT and CDR2 is YENEEA. The CDR3 has 15 residues. Trimming pared 5 bases from V and 0 bases from J, leaving 11 bases between. The CDR3 DNA is TGTGCCAGCAGCCCGACAGTTAGCTCCTACAATGAGCAGTTCTTC. Its protein is CASSPTVSSYNEQFF. Combining the CDR3 with reference TRBV11-3 and TRBJ2-1 gives the whole variable domain EAGVVQSPRYKIIEKKQPVAFWCNPISGHNTLYWYLQNLGQGPELLIRYENEEAVDDSQLPKDRFSAERLKGVDSTLKIQPAELGDSAVYLCASSPTVSSYNEQFFGPGTRLTVL.

The V gene is TRBV27, the J gene TRBJ2-3; D is uncertain. With 4 bases removed from V and 6 bases from J, the gap between germline ends came to 5 bases. The germline CDR1 and CDR2 sequences are MNHEY and SMNVEV (reference sequence). CDR3 length equals 11 residues. CDR3 nucleotide sequence: TGTGCCAGCAGTTCCTCGGATACGCAGTATTTT. Translation: CASSSSDTQYF.

There are a few counts of this clone. V and J are TRBV30 and TRBJ2-3, with 10 bases that match TRBD2. The V gene end was trimmed by 2 bases and the J gene end by 1 base; junction bases not matched to a gene: 15. The CDR3 spans 19 residues. Germline values: CDR1 GTSNPN, CDR2 SVGIG (reference sequence). CDR3 in DNA: TGTGCCTGGAGTCGGCTAGCGGGAGATTTTCTATATGGCACAGATACGCAGTATTTT. Translated: CAWSRLAGDFLYGTDTQYF.

The chain has TRBV6-6 and TRBJ1-2, with no clear D. CDR1 is MNHNY and CDR2 is SVGAGI in the germline V gene (reference sequence). Deletions cut 0 bases from V and 1 base from J, with 9 bases between. This CDR3 is 15 amino acids long. The CDR3 sequence: CASSYSIGNNYGYTF. In DNA, the CDR3 is TGTGCCAGCAGTTACTCGATCGGGAATAACTATGGCTACACCTTC.

CDR3 in amino acids: CATSRDRGIYEQYF. The CDR3 DNA is TGTGCCACCAGCAGAGATCGGGGGATCTACGAGCAGTACTTC. V is TRBV15 and J is TRBJ2-7; maybe TRBD2 (6 bases). Germline CDR1 LNHNV, CDR2 YYDKDF (reference sequence). V shed 0 bases and J shed 3 bases, with 9 bases lying between them. The CDR3 totals 14 residues.

The chain uses TRBV5-4 and TRBJ2-3, with TRBD2 matching 7 bases. This CDR3 region has 15 residues. CDR1 and CDR2 from the germline V gene are SGHNT and YYREEE (reference sequence). J gave up 1 base and V 4 bases, and 6 bases lay outside the gene matches. The CDR3 spells CASSSQRDRTDTQYF. The CDR3 DNA follows: TGTGCCAGCAGCAGTCAGCGGGACCGCACAGATACGCAGTATTTT.

The V and J genes are TRBV11-3 and TRBJ1-1, with 8 bases fitting TRBD1. Germline trimming cut 5 bases from V and 4 bases from J; bases unmatched to any gene: 9. The CDR3 contains 15 residues. Germline V gene sequence: CDR1 SGHNT, CDR2 YENEEA. CDR3 protein: CASSQQGARVTEAFF. CDR3 nucleotide sequence: TGTGCCAGCAGCCAGCAGGGGGCGCGTGTCACTGAAGCTTTCTTT.

The chain couples TRBV6-4 to TRBJ2-3, with no clear D. This CDR3 comprises 13 residues. Germline CDR1 MRHNA, CDR2 SNTAGT. The ends were cut back, 3 bases at V and 2 bases at J, with 6 bases in the middle. In nucleotides, the CDR3 is TGTGCCAGCAGTGAAGAGGACACAGATACGCAGTATTTT. This gives the protein CASSEEDTDTQYF.

The gene calls are TRBV19 and TRBJ1-1, with D perhaps TRBD1 (5 bases). CDR1 and CDR2 (germline): LNHDA, SQIVND (reference sequence). This CDR3 is built from 16 residues. V was trimmed by 4 bases and J by 1 base, leaving 16 bases between them. CDR3 DNA sequence: TGTGCCAGTAGTACGATCTCCGGGAGGGGGAACACTGAAGCTTTCTTT. It is translated as CASSTISGRGNTEAFF.

This clone was found a few times. The V gene is TRBV5-1, the J gene TRBJ1-1; no reliable D call. The CDR3 covers 14 residues. V gave up 4 bases and J gave up 4 bases, with 14 bases separating them. Germline V gene data show CDR1 as SGHRS and CDR2 as YFSETQ. CDR3 sequence reads: CASSPGGGSTEAFF. For the CDR3, the DNA is TGCGCCAGCAGCCCGGGCGGAGGCAGCACTGAAGCTTTCTTT.